This T cell receptor beta chain was profiled in a study of PD-L1 blockade in urothelial cancer. As for the study in general: Male sex and bladder-origin urothelial cancer were recorded for about 85% of the roughly 29 patients. Earlier, patients had received 0 to 3 chemotherapy regimens. At 6 weeks and at 3 weeks (second dose) after treatment start, blood was analyzed. Among blood samples, the median T cell count was some 140,000.

Time point of the sample: pretreatment peripheral blood. Germline lookup yields CDR1 SGHRS and CDR2 YFSETQ. The junction had 11 bases not matched to a gene; V was cut back by 7 bases and J by 1 base. This CDR3 is 15 amino acids long. Using immunoSEQ multiplex PCR, the repertoire was profiled, and TCRdb retains in-frame clones only, with some absent. The table includes about 52,000 clones, approximately 84% detected once. Sequencing used PBMCs, obtained around atezolizumab (anti-PD-L1) treatment. The chain employs TRBV5-1 and TRBJ2-7; 7 bases match TRBD1. The sequence derives from a man aged 45 to 65 with urothelial cancer. In nucleotides, the CDR3 is TGCGCCAGCGCCTCGGTGACAGGGCAATCCTACGAGCAGTACTTC. It specifies CASASVTGQSYEQYF.